The subject of this entry is one TCR beta chain. The data are from a study of blood T cell repertoires in COVID-19. Study summary: Spain, Italy and the United States supplied samples that represented acute and convalescent COVID-19. PBMCs, B-cell-depleted T cells, or T cells provided the cDNA or gDNA that made up the material.

This table comes from immunoSEQ multiplex PCR, and its TCRdb copy is limited to in-frame clones, with some not included. The sample includes about 180,000 clones, about 90% of them seen just once. This sequence originates from a man aged 35 to 55 with active or convalescent COVID-19. The sequenced sample consisted of peripheral blood.

CDR3 bases: TGTGCCAGCCGCAGCCCTCAGGGCTATGGCTACACCTTC. It yields the protein CASRSPQGYGYTF. The chain couples TRBV12-3 or TRBV12-4 to TRBJ1-2; possibly TRBD1 for D (5 bases). This CDR3 spans 13 amino acids. The V end was cut by 8 bases, the J end by 4 bases, with 14 bases between.